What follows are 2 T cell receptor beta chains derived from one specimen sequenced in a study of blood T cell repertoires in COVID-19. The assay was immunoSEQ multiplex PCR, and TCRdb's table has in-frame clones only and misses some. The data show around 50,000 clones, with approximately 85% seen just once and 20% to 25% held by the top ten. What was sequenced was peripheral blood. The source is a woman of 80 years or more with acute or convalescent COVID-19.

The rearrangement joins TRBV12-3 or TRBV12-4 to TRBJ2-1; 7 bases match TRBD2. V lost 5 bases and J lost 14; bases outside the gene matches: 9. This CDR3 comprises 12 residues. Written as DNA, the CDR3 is TGTGCCAGCAGTACTCGACCGGGACTAAAGTTCTTC. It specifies CASSTRPGLKFF.

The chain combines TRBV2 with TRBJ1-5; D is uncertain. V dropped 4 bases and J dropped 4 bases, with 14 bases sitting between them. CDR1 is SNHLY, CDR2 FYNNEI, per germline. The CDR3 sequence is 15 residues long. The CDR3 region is CASSVRTGENQPQHF. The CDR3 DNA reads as TGTGCCAGCAGTGTGCGGACCGGGGAGAATCAGCCCCAGCATTTT.